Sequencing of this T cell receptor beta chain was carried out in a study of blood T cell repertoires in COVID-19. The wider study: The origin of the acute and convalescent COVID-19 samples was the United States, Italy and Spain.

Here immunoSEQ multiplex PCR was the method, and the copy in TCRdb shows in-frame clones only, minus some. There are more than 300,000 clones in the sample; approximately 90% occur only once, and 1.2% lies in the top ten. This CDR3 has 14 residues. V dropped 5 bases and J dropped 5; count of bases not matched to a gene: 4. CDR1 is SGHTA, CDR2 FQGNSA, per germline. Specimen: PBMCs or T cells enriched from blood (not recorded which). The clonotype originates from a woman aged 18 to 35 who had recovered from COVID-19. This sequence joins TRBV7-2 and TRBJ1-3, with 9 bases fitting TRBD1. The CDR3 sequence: CASSPDRGRNTIYF. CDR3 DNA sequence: TGTGCCAGCAGCCCGGACAGGGGCAGAAACACCATATATTTT.